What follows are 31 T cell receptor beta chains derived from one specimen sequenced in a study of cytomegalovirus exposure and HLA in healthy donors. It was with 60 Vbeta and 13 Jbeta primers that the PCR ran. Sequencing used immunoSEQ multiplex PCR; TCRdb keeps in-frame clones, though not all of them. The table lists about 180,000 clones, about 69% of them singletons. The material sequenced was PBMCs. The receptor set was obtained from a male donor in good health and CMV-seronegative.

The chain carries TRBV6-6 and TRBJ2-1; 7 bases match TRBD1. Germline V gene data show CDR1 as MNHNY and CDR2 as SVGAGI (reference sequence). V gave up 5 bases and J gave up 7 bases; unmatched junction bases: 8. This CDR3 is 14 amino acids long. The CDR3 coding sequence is TGTGCCAGCAGTGAGAGGACAGGTCATAATGAGCAGTTCTTC. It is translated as CASSERTGHNEQFF.

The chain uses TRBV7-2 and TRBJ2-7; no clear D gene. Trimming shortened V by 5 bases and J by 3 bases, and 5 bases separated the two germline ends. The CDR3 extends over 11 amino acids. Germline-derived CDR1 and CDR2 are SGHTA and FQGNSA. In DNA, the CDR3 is TGTGCCAGCAGCCGTTTCTACGAGCAGTACTTC. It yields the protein CASSRFYEQYF.

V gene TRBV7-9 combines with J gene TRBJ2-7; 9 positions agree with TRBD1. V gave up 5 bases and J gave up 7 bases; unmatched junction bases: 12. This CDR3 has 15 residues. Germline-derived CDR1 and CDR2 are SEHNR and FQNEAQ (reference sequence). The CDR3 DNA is TGTGCCAGCAGCATACAGGGGGCTCCGAGTGGGGAGCAGTACTTC. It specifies CASSIQGAPSGEQYF.

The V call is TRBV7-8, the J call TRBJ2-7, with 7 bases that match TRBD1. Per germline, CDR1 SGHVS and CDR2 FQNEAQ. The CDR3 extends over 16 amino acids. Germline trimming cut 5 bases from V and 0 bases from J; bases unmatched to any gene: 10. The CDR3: CASSPLGTVSSYEQYF. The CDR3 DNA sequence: TGTGCCAGCAGCCCACTCGGGACAGTTAGCTCCTACGAGCAGTACTTC.

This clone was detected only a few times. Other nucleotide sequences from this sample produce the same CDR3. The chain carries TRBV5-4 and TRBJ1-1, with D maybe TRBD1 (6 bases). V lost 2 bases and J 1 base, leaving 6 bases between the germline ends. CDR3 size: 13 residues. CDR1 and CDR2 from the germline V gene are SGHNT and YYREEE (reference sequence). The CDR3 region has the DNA TGTGCCAGCAGCTTACAGGGGAACACTGAAGCTTTCTTT. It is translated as CASSLQGNTEAFF.

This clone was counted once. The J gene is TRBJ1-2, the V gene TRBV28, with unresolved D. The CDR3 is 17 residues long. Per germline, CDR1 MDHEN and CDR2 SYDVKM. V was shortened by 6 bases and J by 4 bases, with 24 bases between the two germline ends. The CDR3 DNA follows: TGTGCCAGCAGCTCTCTCTGGGTGGGCGAAGCCCGCTATGGCTACACCTTC. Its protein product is CASSSLWVGEARYGYTF.

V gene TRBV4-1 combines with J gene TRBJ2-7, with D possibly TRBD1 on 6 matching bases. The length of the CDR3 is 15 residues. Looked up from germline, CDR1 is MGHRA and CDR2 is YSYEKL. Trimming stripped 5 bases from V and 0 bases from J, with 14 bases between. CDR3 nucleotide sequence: TGCGCCAGCAGCACAGACAGGTTCAGCTCCTACGAGCAGTACTTC. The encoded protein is CASSTDRFSSYEQYF.

The CDR3 DNA sequence: TGTGCCAGCAGTTACGCTGGACAGGGGACACAGACCCAGTACTTC. This codes for CASSYAGQGTQTQYF. The rearrangement uses TRBV6-5 and TRBJ2-5, with TRBD1 identical over 9 bases. Germline V CDR1 and CDR2: MNHEY, SVGAGI. J lost 6 bases, V lost 2 bases, and 7 bases had no gene match. The length of the CDR3 is 15 residues.

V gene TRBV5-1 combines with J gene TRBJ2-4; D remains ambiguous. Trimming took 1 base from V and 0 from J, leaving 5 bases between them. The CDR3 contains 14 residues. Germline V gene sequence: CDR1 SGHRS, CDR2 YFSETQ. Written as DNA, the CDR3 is TGCGCCAGCAGCTTGCAACTAGCCAAAAACATTCAGTACTTC. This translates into CASSLQLAKNIQYF. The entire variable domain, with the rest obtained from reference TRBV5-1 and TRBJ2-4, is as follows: KAGVTQTPRYLIKTRGQQVTLSCSPISGHRSVSWYQQTPGQGLQFLFEYFSETQRNKGNFPGRFSGRQFSNSRSEMNVSTLELGDSALYLCASSLQLAKNIQYFGAGTRLSVL.

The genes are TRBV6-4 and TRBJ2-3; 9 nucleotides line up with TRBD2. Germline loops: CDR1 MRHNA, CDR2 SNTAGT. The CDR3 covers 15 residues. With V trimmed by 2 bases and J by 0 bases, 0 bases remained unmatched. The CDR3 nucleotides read TGTGCCAGCAGTGACGGGACTAGCAGCACAGATACGCAGTATTTT. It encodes CASSDGTSSTDTQYF.

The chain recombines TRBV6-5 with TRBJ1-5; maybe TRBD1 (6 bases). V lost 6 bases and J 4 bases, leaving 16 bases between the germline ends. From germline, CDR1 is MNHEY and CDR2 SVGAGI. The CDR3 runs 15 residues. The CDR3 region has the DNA TGTGCCAGCAGAAGTACAGGGTCACGAAATCAGCCCCAGCATTTT. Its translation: CASRSTGSRNQPQHF.

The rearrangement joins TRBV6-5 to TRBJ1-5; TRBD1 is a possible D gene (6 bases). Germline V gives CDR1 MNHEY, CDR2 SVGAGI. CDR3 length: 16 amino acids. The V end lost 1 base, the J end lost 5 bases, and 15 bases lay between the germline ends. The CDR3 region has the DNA TGTGCCAGCAGTTACTATGGGGGGGCTTCGGATCAGCCCCAGCATTTT. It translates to CASSYYGGASDQPQHF.

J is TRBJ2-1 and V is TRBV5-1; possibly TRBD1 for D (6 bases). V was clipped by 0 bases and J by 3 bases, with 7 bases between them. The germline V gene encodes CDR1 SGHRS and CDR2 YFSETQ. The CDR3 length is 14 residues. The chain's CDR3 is CASSLEDSYNEQFF. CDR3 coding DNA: TGCGCCAGCAGCTTGGAGGACAGCTACAATGAGCAGTTCTTC.

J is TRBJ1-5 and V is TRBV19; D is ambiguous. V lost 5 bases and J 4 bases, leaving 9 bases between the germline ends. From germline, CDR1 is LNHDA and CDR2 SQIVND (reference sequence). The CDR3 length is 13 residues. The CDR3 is CASSAQRNQPQHF. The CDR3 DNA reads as TGTGCCAGTAGTGCACAGAGAAATCAGCCCCAGCATTTT.

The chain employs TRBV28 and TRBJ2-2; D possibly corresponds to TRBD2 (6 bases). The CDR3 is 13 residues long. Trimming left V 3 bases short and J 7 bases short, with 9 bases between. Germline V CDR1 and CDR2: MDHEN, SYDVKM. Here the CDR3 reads CASSFWRDGELFF. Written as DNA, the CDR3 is TGTGCCAGCAGTTTCTGGCGGGACGGGGAGCTGTTTTTT.

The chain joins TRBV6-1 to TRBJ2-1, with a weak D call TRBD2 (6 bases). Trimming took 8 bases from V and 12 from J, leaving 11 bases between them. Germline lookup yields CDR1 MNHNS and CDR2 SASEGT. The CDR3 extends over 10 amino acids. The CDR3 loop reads CASAGRPQFF. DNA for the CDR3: TGTGCCAGCGCGGGACGGCCGCAGTTCTTC.

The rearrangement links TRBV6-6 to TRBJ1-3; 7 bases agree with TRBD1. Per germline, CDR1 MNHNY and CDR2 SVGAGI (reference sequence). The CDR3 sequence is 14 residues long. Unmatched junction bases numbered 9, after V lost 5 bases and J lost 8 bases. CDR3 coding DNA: TGTGCCAGCAGTCCCAGGGGGAGTCCGGACACCATATATTTT. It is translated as CASSPRGSPDTIYF.

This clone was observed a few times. The CDR3 DNA sequence: TGTGCCAGCAGTTTTCACAGGACTAATCTTGAAGCTTTCTTT. Its translation is CASSFHRTNLEAFF. V and J are TRBV6-5 and TRBJ1-1; tentative D call: TRBD1 (5 bases). The CDR3 sequence is 14 residues long. V lost 4 bases and J lost 7, with 16 bases in between. CDR1 and CDR2 from the germline V gene are MNHEY and SVGAGI.

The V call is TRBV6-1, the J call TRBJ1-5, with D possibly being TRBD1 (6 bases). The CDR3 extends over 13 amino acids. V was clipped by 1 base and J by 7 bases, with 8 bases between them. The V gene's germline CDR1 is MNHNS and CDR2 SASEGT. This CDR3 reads CASSEVTGQPQHF. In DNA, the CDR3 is TGTGCCAGCAGTGAAGTGACAGGACAGCCCCAGCATTTT.

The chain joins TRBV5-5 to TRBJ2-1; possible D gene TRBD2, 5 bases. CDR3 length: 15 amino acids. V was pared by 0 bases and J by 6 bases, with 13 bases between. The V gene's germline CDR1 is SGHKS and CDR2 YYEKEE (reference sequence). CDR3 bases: TGTGCCAGCAGCTTGGTCGGGATTTCAAGCAATGAGCAGTTCTTC. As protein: CASSLVGISSNEQFF.

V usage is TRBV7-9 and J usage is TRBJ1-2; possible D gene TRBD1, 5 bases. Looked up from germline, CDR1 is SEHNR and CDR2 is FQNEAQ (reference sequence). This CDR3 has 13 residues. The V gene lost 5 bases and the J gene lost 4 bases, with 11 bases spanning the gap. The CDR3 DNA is TGTGCCAGCAGCCCTCAGGGCGGCTATGGCTACACCTTC. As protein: CASSPQGGYGYTF.

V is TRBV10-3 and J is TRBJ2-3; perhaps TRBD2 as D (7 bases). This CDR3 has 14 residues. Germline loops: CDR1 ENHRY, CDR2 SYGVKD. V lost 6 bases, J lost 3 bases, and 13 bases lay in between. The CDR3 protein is CAIRRGEGTDTQYF. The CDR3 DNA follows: TGTGCCATCAGGAGGGGGGAGGGGACAGATACGCAGTATTTT.

This chain's CDR3 is CASRAQGLFEQYF. The CDR3 DNA sequence: TGTGCCAGCAGGGCACAGGGGTTGTTCGAGCAGTACTTC. The chain recombines TRBV28 with TRBJ2-7; 7 bases map to TRBD1. V dropped 6 bases and J dropped 6; count of bases not matched to a gene: 8. CDR1 and CDR2 (germline): MDHEN, SYDVKM. There are 13 residues in the CDR3.

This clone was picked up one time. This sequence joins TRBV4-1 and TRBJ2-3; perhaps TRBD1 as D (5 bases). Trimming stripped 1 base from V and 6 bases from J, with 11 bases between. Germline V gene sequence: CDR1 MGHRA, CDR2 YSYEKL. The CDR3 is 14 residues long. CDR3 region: CASSQGGVADTQYF. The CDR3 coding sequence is TGCGCCAGCAGCCAAGGGGGCGTGGCGGATACGCAGTATTTT.

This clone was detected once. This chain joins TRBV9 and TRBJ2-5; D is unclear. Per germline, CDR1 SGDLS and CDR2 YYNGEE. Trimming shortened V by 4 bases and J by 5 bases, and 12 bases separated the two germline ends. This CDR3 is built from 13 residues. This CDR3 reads CASSFSQVETQYF. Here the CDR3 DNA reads TGTGCCAGCAGCTTTTCCCAGGTGGAGACCCAGTACTTC.

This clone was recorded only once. The CDR3 DNA reads as TGTGCCAGCAGTGCTACTAGCGGTGGCACAGATACGCAGTATTTT. Protein sequence: CASSATSGGTDTQYF. This rearrangement joins TRBV2 to TRBJ2-3, with TRBD2 identical over 8 bases. The CDR3 loop spans 15 amino acids. Germline trimming cut 4 bases from V and 1 base from J; bases unmatched to any gene: 4. The germline CDR1 and CDR2 sequences are SNHLY and FYNNEI.

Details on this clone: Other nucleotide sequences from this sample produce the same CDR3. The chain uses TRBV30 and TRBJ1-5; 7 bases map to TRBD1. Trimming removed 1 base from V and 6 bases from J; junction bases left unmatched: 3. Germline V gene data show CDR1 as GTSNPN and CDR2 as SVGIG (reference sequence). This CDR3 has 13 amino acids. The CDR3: CAWSGQGRQPQHF. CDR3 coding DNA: TGTGCCTGGAGTGGACAGGGCCGTCAGCCCCAGCATTTT.

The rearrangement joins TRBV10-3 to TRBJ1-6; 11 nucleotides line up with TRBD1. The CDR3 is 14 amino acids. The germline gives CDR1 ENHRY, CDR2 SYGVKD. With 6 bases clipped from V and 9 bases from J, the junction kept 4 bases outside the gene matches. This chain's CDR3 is CAISGQGAGSPLHF. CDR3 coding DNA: TGTGCCATCAGCGGACAGGGGGCCGGTTCACCCCTCCACTTT.

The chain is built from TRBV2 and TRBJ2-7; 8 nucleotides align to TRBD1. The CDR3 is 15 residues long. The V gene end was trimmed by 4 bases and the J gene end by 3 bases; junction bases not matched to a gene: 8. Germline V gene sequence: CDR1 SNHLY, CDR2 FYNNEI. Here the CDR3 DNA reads TGTGCCAGCAGTGGGATGGGACAGGTTAGCTACGAGCAGTACTTC. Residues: CASSGMGQVSYEQYF.

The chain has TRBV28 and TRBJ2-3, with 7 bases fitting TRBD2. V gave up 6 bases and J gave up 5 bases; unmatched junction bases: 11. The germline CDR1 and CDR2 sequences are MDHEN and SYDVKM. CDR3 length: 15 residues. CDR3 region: CASRTSGAGVDTQYF. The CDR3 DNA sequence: TGTGCCAGCAGGACCTCAGGCGCGGGAGTAGATACGCAGTATTTT. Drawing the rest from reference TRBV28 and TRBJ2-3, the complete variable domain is DVKVTQSSRYLVKRTGEKVFLECVQDMDHENMFWYRQDPGLGLRLIYFSYDVKMKEKGDIPEGYSVSREKKERFSLILESASTNQTSMYLCASRTSGAGVDTQYFGPGTRLTVL.

In DNA form, the CDR3 reads TGTGCCAGCTCCCCCGAGGTTCCGAATGAGCAGTTCTTC. This sequence encodes CASSPEVPNEQFF. The rearrangement uses TRBV7-9 and TRBJ2-1; no clear D. Germline CDR1 and CDR2: SEHNR and FQNEAQ (reference sequence). CDR3 length: 13 residues. V was trimmed by 8 bases and J by 7 bases, leaving 15 bases between them.